According to its frequency, the clone carrying this T cell receptor (beta chain) is large. What it recognizes is unknown. One entry per CDR3 protein, without DNA, is what TCRdb gives after re-calling the 10x single-cell sequencing reads. The table counts some 1,100 distinct CDR3 sequences; approximately 8.2% lies in the top ten. The data were taken from a study of CD8 T cells in cerebrospinal fluid in Alzheimer's disease. No participant had an acute infectious disease, and all were physically fit. CDR1 and CDR2 (germline): SGHTA, FQGNSA. The CDR3 has 12 amino acids. General study findings and limits: EBV-specific clones were neither the most expanded nor enriched in Alzheimer's patients.

This chain joins TRBV7-2 and TRBJ2-7. This sequence originates from a human donor in good health. The specimen sequenced was cerebrospinal fluid. This CDR3 is CASSRQSYEQYF.